These 25 T cell receptor beta chains were all obtained from the same sample, sequenced in a study of blood T cell repertoires in COVID-19. Sequenced by immunoSEQ multiplex PCR; TCRdb stores in-frame clones only, minus some. The data contain tens of thousands of clones, approximately 92% of them singletons. Input material: peripheral blood. Receptors were obtained from a man between 60 and 70 years old with active COVID-19.

The CDR3 loop is CASTRDRGAIRDSYNEQFF. The CDR3 DNA reads as TGTGCCAGCACCAGGGACAGGGGGGCCATAAGAGACTCCTACAATGAGCAGTTCTTC. The chain carries TRBV21-1 and TRBJ2-1; TRBD1 is the table's D call and was not checked against the DNA. TRBV21-1 is assigned pseudogene status. The CDR3 contains 19 residues.

Here the CDR3 DNA reads TGTGCCAGCAGTTCAGGTTCGGAAGCTTTCTTT. Its protein product is CASSSGSEAFF. The chain recombines TRBV6-6 with TRBJ1-1, with no clear D. Germline lookup yields CDR1 MNHNY and CDR2 SVGAGI (reference sequence). The V end was cut by 4 bases, the J end by 8 bases, with 8 bases between. CDR3 length equals 11 residues.

The chain links TRBV23-1 to TRBJ1-2; D ambiguous. TRBV23-1 is labeled an ORF, and its function is uncertain. This CDR3 has 15 residues. The ends were cut back, 4 bases at V and 6 bases at J, with 18 bases in the middle. The CDR3: CASSPPEGVGNGYTF. The CDR3 DNA reads as TGCGCCAGCAGTCCCCCTGAGGGTGTGGGGAATGGCTACACCTTC.

The chain links TRBV30 to TRBJ2-3; D perhaps matches TRBD1 (5 bases). The CDR3 runs to 13 residues. Germline V gene data show CDR1 as GTSNPN and CDR2 as SVGIG (reference sequence). Trimming took off 2 bases at V and 7 bases at J, with 13 bases between the two ends. CDR3 region: CAWSQGDSNTQYF. Here the CDR3 DNA reads TGTGCCTGGAGTCAAGGGGATTCGAATACGCAGTATTTT. The variable domain in full, completed from reference TRBV30 and TRBJ2-3, reads SQTIHQWPATLVQPVGSPLSLECTVEGTSNPNLYWYRQAAGRGLQLLFYSVGIGQISSEVPQNLSASRPQDRQFILSSKKLLLSDSGFYLCAWSQGDSNTQYFGPGTRLTVL.

This clone has only one observation. This chain connects TRBV19 to TRBJ2-7; 9 bases agree with TRBD2. The CDR3 has 14 residues. In germline, CDR1 is LNHDA, CDR2 SQIVND (reference sequence). V shed 3 bases, J shed 2 bases, and the junction held 2 bases outside the gene matches. In nucleotides, the CDR3 is TGTGCCAGTAGTATGAGCGGGAGGACCTACGAGCAGTACTTC. Protein: CASSMSGRTYEQYF.

The rearrangement links TRBV4-3 to TRBJ2-1; D perhaps matches TRBD2 (5 bases). The length of the CDR3 is 16 residues. V lost 4 bases and J 1 base, leaving 14 bases between the germline ends. Germline CDR1 LGHNA, CDR2 YSLEER. DNA of the CDR3: TGCGCCAGCAGCCCAGGTGCGGGTATGTCCTACAATGAGCAGTTCTTC. The encoded protein is CASSPGAGMSYNEQFF.

The chain employs TRBV3-1 (or the pseudogene TRBV3-2) and TRBJ2-3; 9 bases line up with TRBD1. J was trimmed by 2 bases and V by 3 bases; bases with no gene match: 9. Germline V gene lookup returns CDR1 LGHDT and CDR2 YNNKEL (reference sequence). The CDR3 extends over 17 amino acids. This CDR3 is CASSQVTGGGPTDTQYF. In DNA form, the CDR3 reads TGTGCCAGCAGCCAGGTCACAGGGGGCGGACCCACAGATACGCAGTATTTT.

This chain joins TRBV6-6 and TRBJ1-1; D is unclear. Trimming left V 7 bases short and J 0 bases short, with 9 bases between. This CDR3 region has 13 residues. Germline V lookup: CDR1 MNHNY, CDR2 SVGAGI (reference sequence). Written as DNA, the CDR3 is TGTGCCAGCACCCAGATGATGAACACTGAAGCTTTCTTT. This codes for CASTQMMNTEAFF.

The gene calls are TRBV9 and TRBJ2-3, with D possibly being TRBD2 (5 bases). CDR1 SGDLS and CDR2 YYNGEE come from the germline V gene. This CDR3 is 15 amino acids long. V dropped 4 bases and J dropped 3 bases, with 15 bases sitting between them. CDR3 sequence: CASSLEGWRTDTQYF. The CDR3 nucleotides read TGTGCCAGCAGCCTTGAGGGCTGGAGAACAGATACGCAGTATTTT.

The chain combines TRBV27 with TRBJ2-3; 15 bases are shared with TRBD2. Trimming at V came to 4 bases and at J to 3 bases, leaving 8 bases not matched to a gene. This CDR3 contains 18 residues. Germline CDR1 MNHEY, CDR2 SMNVEV (reference sequence). DNA of the CDR3: TGTGCCAGCAGTTCCCTCCGGACTAGCGGGAGGGTTACAGATACGCAGTATTTT. Its protein product is CASSSLRTSGRVTDTQYF.

The chain uses TRBV15 and TRBJ1-1; D unclear. The V end lost 1 base, the J end lost 0 bases, and 12 bases lay between the germline ends. The CDR3 runs 16 residues. CDR1 and CDR2 (germline): LNHNV, YYDKDF (reference sequence). The CDR3 region is CATSRARTAVNTEAFF. In DNA form, the CDR3 reads TGTGCCACCAGCAGAGCACGCACGGCGGTGAACACTGAAGCTTTCTTT.

This chain joins TRBV15 and TRBJ1-1, with D uncertain. Germline V gene data show CDR1 as LNHNV and CDR2 as YYDKDF (reference sequence). Trimming shortened V by 3 bases and J by 1 base, and 12 bases separated the two germline ends. The CDR3 consists of 15 residues. CDR3 residues: CATSRLPTGNTEAFF. CDR3 in DNA: TGTGCCACCAGCAGGCTACCCACGGGGAACACTGAAGCTTTCTTT.

The chain links TRBV27 to TRBJ2-7; TRBD2 might be the D (6 bases). With 6 bases removed from V and 7 bases from J, the gap between germline ends came to 22 bases. CDR1 is MNHEY, CDR2 SMNVEV, per germline (reference sequence). There are 15 residues in the CDR3. CDR3 sequence reads: CASRPWDGGREEQYF. CDR3 bases: TGTGCCAGCAGACCGTGGGATGGGGGGAGAGAGGAGCAGTACTTC.

The chain couples TRBV28 to TRBJ1-1, with D unresolved. Germline CDR1 is MDHEN and CDR2 is SYDVKM. Trimming pared 6 bases from V and 4 bases from J, leaving 18 bases between. CDR3 size: 15 residues. CDR3 loop: CASRSPQIHGTEAFF. The CDR3 nucleotides are TGTGCCAGCAGGTCACCACAGATTCATGGCACTGAAGCTTTCTTT.

The chain uses TRBV13 and TRBJ2-7; TRBD1 might be the D (5 bases). There are 15 residues in the CDR3. V gave up 2 bases and J gave up 6 bases, with 17 bases separating them. Germline assignment: CDR1 PRHDT and CDR2 FYEKMQ (reference sequence). CDR3 residues: CASSLMAGARSEQYF. CDR3 bases: TGTGCCAGCAGCTTAATGGCTGGGGCGCGCAGCGAGCAGTACTTC.

The gene calls are TRBV3-1 (or the pseudogene TRBV3-2) and TRBJ1-4, with D unresolved. CDR3 length equals 17 residues. Trimming took 0 bases from V and 2 from J, leaving 13 bases between them. Germline V gene lookup returns CDR1 LGHDT and CDR2 YNNKEL (reference sequence). The CDR3 loop reads CASSQDGRVWTNEKLFF. The CDR3 DNA reads TGTGCCAGCAGCCAAGACGGCCGGGTGTGGACTAATGAAAAACTGTTTTTT.

The chain joins TRBV5-5 to TRBJ2-1, with D possibly TRBD1 on 5 matching bases. Germline assignment: CDR1 SGHKS and CDR2 YYEKEE (reference sequence). This CDR3 comprises 15 residues. The germline V and J ends were trimmed by 4 bases and 8 bases, with 19 bases remaining between them. CDR3 loop: CASSAQGGFGYEQFF. As DNA, the CDR3 is TGTGCCAGCAGCGCGCAGGGCGGCTTTGGGTATGAGCAGTTCTTC.

This chain connects TRBV10-3 to TRBJ1-1; TRBD1 agrees at 12 bases. V lost 0 bases and J lost 5; bases outside the gene matches: 7. There are 17 residues in the CDR3. CDR1 and CDR2 from the germline V gene are ENHRY and SYGVKD. The CDR3 protein is CAISESGTGGQGTEAFF. Here the CDR3 DNA reads TGTGCCATCAGTGAGTCGGGGACAGGGGGCCAGGGTACTGAAGCTTTCTTT.

The CDR3: CASSQESLSNQPQHF. In DNA, the CDR3 is TGCGCCAGCAGCCAGGAGAGCTTAAGCAATCAGCCCCAGCATTTT. The rearrangement uses TRBV4-1 and TRBJ1-5; D is unclear. V lost 3 bases, J lost 1 base, and 10 bases lay in between. This CDR3 has 15 amino acids. Germline CDR1 is MGHRA and CDR2 is YSYEKL.

The V gene is TRBV27, the J gene TRBJ2-1, with D possibly being TRBD2 (5 bases). The length of the CDR3 is 11 residues. V lost 11 bases, J lost 4 bases, and 9 bases lay in between. Germline V gives CDR1 MNHEY, CDR2 SMNVEV (reference sequence). CDR3 nucleotides: TGTGCCGCGGGCCAGTACAATGAGCAGTTCTTC. It codes for CAAGQYNEQFF.

This clone was found once. The CDR3 here is CSVEDWTYEQYF. In nucleotides, the CDR3 is TGCAGCGTTGAGGACTGGACCTACGAGCAGTACTTC. This sequence joins TRBV29-1 and TRBJ2-7, with D possibly matching TRBD2 (5 bases). Germline V gene sequence: CDR1 SQVTM, CDR2 ANQGSEA. Trimming stripped 3 bases from V and 2 bases from J, with 8 bases between. The CDR3 is made up of 12 amino acids.

The count of this clone is one. The chain recombines TRBV7-9 with TRBJ2-7; perhaps TRBD1 as D (7 bases). Germline V CDR1 and CDR2: SEHNR, FQNEAQ (reference sequence). This CDR3 contains 13 residues. The V gene lost 5 bases and the J gene lost 7 bases, with 15 bases spanning the gap. The CDR3 region has the DNA TGTGCCAGCAGCCCCAGACAGGGAGGAGAGCAGTACTTC. It translates to CASSPRQGGEQYF. Full variable domain (outside the CDR3, taken from reference TRBV7-9 and TRBJ2-7): DTGVSQNPRHKITKRGQNVTFRCDPISEHNRLYWYRQTLGQGPEFLTYFQNEAQLEKSRLLSDRFSAERPKGSFSTLEIQRTEQGDSAMYLCASSPRQGGEQYFGPGTRLTVT.

The table lists this clone with a count of one. The chain carries TRBV7-2 and TRBJ1-1; TRBD1 matches 8 bases. The CDR3 extends over 14 amino acids. The germline CDR1 and CDR2 sequences are SGHTA and FQGNSA. J gave up 4 bases and V 3 bases, and 4 bases lay outside the gene matches. CDR3 DNA sequence: TGTGCCAGCAGCTTGGGACAGGTCGGCACTGAAGCTTTCTTT. Protein product: CASSLGQVGTEAFF. Using reference TRBV7-2 and TRBJ1-1 for the parts outside the CDR3, the full variable domain is GAGVSQSPSNKVTEKGKDVELRCDPISGHTALYWYRQSLGQGLEFLIYFQGNSAPDKSGLPSDRFSAERTGGSVSTLTIQRTQQEDSAVYLCASSLGQVGTEAFFGQGTRLTVV.

The chain's CDR3 is CASSLLVAGGYNEQFF. CDR3 in DNA: TGTGCCAGCTCACTCTTGGTAGCGGGAGGCTACAATGAGCAGTTCTTC. This sequence joins TRBV18 and TRBJ2-1, with TRBD2 matching 10 bases. The CDR3 is 16 residues long. Trimming at V came to 4 bases and at J to 3 bases, leaving 6 bases not matched to a gene. Germline lookup yields CDR1 KGHSH and CDR2 LQKENI.

The chain couples TRBV11-2 to TRBJ2-1, with TRBD2 identical over 9 bases. Germline V gene lookup returns CDR1 SGHAT and CDR2 FQNNGV. V shed 2 bases, J shed 4 bases, and the junction held 9 bases outside the gene matches. This CDR3 comprises 17 residues. In DNA form, the CDR3 reads TGTGCCAGCAGCTTAAGTTTTGGGACTAGCAGATACAATGAGCAGTTCTTC. Residues: CASSLSFGTSRYNEQFF. Full variable domain (missing parts from reference TRBV11-2 and TRBJ2-1): EAGVAQSPRYKIIEKRQSVAFWCNPISGHATLYWYQQILGQGPKLLIQFQNNGVVDDSQLPKDRFSAERLKGVDSTLKIQPAKLEDSAVYLCASSLSFGTSRYNEQFFGPGTRLTVL.